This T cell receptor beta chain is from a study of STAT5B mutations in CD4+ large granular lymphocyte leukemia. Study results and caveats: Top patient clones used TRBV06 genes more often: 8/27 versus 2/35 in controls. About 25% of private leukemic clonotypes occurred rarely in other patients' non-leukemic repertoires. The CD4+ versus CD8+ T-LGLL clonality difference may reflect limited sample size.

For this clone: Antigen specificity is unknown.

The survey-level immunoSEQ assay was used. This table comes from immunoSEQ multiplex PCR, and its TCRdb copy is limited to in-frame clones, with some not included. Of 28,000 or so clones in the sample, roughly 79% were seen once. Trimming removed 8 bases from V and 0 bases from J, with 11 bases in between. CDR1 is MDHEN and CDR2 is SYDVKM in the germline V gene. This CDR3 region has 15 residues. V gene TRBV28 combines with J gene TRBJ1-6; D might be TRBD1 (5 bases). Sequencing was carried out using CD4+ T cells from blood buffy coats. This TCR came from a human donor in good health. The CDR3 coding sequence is TGTGCCAGCGGGGGGGATAGCTCCTATAATTCACCCCTCCACTTT. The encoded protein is CASGGDSSYNSPLHF.